The clone carrying this TCR beta chain was counted a few times. Its specificity is unknown. With ipilimumab providing CTLA-4 blockade, focal radiation was administered to patients who had chemo-refractory metastatic non-small-cell lung cancer. Profiling relied on immunoSEQ multiplex PCR, and the TCRdb table lists in-frame clones only, not all of them. The data contain 60,000 to 85,000 clones, around nine tenths of them seen just once; the ten biggest clones take up roughly 0.95%. The data stem from a study of radiotherapy plus CTLA-4 blockade in lung cancer. Study at large: Objective responses were observed in around 17% of patients, and disease control was achieved by about 30%.

Study observations and caveats: Among blood TCR repertoires after radiotherapy plus ipilimumab, tumor-derived clones expanded.

This clonotype originated in a human donor with non-small cell lung cancer who had stable disease on radiotherapy plus ipilimumab. The sequences come from peripheral blood, collected from a patient treated with radiotherapy plus ipilimumab.

The CDR3 loop is CASSLVDRQPQHF. The CDR3 nucleotides are TGTGCCAGCAGCTTAGTGGACAGACAGCCCCAGCATTTT. The J gene is TRBJ1-5, the V gene TRBV11-3; D may be TRBD1 (6 bases). V was clipped by 1 base and J by 7 bases, with 8 bases between them. The CDR3 is 13 amino acids. Germline V gene lookup returns CDR1 SGHNT and CDR2 YENEEA.